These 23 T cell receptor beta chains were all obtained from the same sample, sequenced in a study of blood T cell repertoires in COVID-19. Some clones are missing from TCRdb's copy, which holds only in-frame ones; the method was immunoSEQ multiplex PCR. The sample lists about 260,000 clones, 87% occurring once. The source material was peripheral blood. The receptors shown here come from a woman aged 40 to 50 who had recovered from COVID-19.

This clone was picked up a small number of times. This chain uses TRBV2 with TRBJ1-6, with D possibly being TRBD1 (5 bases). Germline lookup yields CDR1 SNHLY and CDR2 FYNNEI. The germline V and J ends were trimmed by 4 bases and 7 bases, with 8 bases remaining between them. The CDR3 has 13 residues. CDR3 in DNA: TGTGCCAGCAGTGGATGGGGCAATTCACCCCTCCACTTT. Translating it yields CASSGWGNSPLHF.

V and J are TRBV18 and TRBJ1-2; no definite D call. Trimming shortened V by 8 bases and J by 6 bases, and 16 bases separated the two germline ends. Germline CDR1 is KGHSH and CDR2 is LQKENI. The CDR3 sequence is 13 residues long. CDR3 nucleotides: TGTGCCAGCGCACACGGAGGGTTCGATGGCTACACCTTC. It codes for CASAHGGFDGYTF.

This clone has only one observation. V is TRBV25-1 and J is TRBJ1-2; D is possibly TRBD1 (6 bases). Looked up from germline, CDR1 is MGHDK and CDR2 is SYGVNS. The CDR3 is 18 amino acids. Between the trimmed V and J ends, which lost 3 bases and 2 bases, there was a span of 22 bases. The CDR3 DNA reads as TGTGCCAGCAGTGACGATAGGATAGGGAGAAGGGGGAACTATGGCTACACCTTC. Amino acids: CASSDDRIGRRGNYGYTF.

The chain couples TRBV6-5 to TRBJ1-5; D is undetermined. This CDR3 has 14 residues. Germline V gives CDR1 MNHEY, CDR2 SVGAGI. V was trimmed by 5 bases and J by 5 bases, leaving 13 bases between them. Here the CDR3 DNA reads TGTGCCAGCAGTCCCGGGATACCCGATCAGCCCCAGCATTTT. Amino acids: CASSPGIPDQPQHF.

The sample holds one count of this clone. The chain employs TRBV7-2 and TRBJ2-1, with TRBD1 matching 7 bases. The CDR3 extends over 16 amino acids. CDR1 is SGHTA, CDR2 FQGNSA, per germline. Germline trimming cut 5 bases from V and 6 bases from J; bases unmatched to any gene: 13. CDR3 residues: CASSPPPRGHGNEQFF. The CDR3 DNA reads TGTGCCAGCAGCCCCCCCCCGAGGGGGCATGGCAATGAGCAGTTCTTC.

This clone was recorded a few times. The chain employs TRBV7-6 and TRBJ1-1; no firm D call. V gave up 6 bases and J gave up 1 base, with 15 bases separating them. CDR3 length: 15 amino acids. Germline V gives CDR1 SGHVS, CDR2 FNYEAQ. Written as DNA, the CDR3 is TGTGCCAGCAGAGCTAATGGCAGGCAGAACACTGAAGCTTTCTTT. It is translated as CASRANGRQNTEAFF. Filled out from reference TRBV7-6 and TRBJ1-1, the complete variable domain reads GAGVSQSPRYKVTKRGQDVALRCDPISGHVSLYWYRQALGQGPEFLTYFNYEAQQDKSGLPNDRFSAERPEGSISTLTIQRTEQRDSAMYRCASRANGRQNTEAFFGQGTRLTVV.

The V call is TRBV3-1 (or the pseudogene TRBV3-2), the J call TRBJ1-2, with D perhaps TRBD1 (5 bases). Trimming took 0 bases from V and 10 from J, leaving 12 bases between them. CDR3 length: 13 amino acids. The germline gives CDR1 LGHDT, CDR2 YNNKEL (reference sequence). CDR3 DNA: TGTGCCAGCAGCCAAGAGTTCGAAGGGGACTACACCTTC. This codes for CASSQEFEGDYTF.

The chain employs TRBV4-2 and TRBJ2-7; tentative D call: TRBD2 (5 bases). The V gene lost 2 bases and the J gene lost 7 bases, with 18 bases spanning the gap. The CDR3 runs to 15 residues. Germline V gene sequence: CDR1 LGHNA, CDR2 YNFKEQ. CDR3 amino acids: CASSQSGGPTGEQYF. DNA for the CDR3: TGTGCCAGCAGCCAATCGGGCGGGCCTACGGGGGAGCAGTACTTC.

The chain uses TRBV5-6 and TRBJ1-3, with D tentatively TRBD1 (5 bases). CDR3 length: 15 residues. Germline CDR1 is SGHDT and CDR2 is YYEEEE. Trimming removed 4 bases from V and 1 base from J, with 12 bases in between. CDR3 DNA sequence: TGTGCCAGCAGCGCCGACAGTAATTCTGGAAACACCATATATTTT. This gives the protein CASSADSNSGNTIYF.

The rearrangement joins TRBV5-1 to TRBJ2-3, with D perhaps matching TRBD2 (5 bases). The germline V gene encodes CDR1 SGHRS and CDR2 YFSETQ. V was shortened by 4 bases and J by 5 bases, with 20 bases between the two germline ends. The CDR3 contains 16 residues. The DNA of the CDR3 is TGCGCCAGCAGCCAGAGAGGTGGCGGGTCGGAAGATACGCAGTATTTT. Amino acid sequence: CASSQRGGGSEDTQYF.

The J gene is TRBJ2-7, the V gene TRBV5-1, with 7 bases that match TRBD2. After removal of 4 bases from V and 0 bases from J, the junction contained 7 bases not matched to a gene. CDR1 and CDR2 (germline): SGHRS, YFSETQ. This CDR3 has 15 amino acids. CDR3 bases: TGCGCCAGCAGCGCATATACTAGCGCCTCCTACGAGCAGTACTTC. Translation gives CASSAYTSASYEQYF.

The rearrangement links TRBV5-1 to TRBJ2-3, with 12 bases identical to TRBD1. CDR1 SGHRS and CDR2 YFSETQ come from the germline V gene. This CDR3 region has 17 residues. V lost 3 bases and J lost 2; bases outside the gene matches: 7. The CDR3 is CASSSGQGADSTDTQYF. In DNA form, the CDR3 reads TGCGCCAGCAGCTCGGGACAGGGGGCCGATTCCACAGATACGCAGTATTTT.

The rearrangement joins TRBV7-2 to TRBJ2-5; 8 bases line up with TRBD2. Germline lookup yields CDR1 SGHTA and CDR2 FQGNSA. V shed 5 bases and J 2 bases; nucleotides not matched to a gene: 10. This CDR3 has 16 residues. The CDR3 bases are TGTGCCAGCAGCCACCACGGGGGGGCCAAACAAGAGACCCAGTACTTC. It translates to CASSHHGGAKQETQYF.

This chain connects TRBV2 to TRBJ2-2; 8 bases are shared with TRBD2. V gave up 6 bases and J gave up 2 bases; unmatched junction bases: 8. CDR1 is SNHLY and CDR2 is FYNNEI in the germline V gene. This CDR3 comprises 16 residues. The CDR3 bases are TGTGCCAGCAGCTACCTTAGCGGGGACAACACCGGGGAGCTGTTTTTT. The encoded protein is CASSYLSGDNTGELFF.

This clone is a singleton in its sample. Written as DNA, the CDR3 is TGTGCCAGCAGTTACCGAGGGCCGGAGCTTTCACCCCTCCACTTT. Translating gives CASSYRGPELSPLHF. V and J are TRBV6-5 and TRBJ1-6; D unresolved. Germline V gene sequence: CDR1 MNHEY, CDR2 SVGAGI. V was clipped by 2 bases and J by 9 bases, with 14 bases between them. This CDR3 has 15 amino acids.

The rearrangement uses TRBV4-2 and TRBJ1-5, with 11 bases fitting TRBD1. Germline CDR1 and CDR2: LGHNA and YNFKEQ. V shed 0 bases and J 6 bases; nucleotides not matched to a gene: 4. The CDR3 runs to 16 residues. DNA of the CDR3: TGTGCCAGCAGCCAAGACAACGGACAGGGGGCTCAGCCCCAGCATTTT. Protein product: CASSQDNGQGAQPQHF.

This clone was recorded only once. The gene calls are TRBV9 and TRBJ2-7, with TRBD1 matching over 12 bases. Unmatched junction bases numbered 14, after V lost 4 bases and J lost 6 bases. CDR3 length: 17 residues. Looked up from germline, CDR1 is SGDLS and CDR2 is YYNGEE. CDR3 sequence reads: CASSPSSLGQGASEQYF. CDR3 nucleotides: TGTGCCAGCAGCCCTAGTTCCCTGGGACAGGGGGCGTCCGAGCAGTACTTC. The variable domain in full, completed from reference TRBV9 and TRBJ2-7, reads DSGVTQTPKHLITATGQRVTLRCSPRSGDLSVYWYQQSLDQGLQFLIQYYNGEERAKGNILERFSAQQFPDLHSELNLSSLELGDSALYFCASSPSSLGQGASEQYFGPGTRLTVT.

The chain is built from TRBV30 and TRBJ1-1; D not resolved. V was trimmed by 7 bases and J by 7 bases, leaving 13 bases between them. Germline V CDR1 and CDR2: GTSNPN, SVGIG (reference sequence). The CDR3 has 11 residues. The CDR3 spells CASGGYGEAFF. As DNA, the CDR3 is TGTGCCTCCGGAGGGTACGGTGAAGCTTTCTTT.

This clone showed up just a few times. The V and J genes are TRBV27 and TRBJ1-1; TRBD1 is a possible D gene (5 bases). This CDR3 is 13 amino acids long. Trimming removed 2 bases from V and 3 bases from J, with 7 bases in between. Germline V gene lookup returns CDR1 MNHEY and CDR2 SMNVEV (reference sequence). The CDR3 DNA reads TGTGCCAGCAGTTTACGACAGTACACTGAAGCTTTCTTT. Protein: CASSLRQYTEAFF.

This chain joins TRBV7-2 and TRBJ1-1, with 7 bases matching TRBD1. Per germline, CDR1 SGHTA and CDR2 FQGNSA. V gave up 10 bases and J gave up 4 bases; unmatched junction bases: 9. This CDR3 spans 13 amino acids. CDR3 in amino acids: CAIGKNRGTEAFF. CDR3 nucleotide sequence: TGTGCCATCGGAAAAAACAGGGGCACTGAAGCTTTCTTT. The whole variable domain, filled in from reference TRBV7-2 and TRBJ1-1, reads GAGVSQSPSNKVTEKGKDVELRCDPISGHTALYWYRQSLGQGLEFLIYFQGNSAPDKSGLPSDRFSAERTGGSVSTLTIQRTQQEDSAVYLCAIGKNRGTEAFFGQGTRLTVV.

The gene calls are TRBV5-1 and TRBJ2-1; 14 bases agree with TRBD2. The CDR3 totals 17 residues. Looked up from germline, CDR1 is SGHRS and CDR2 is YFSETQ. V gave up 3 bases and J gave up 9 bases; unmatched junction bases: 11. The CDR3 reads CASSSGTSGGPSGEQFF. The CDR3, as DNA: TGCGCCAGCAGCTCCGGGACTAGCGGGGGCCCCAGCGGTGAGCAGTTCTTC.

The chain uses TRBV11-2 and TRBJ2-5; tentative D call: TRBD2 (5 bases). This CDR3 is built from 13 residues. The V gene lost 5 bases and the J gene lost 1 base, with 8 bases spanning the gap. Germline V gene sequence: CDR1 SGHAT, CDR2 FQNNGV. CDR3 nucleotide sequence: TGTGCCAGCAGCCGAGGGAGCCAAGAGACCCAGTACTTC. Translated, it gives CASSRGSQETQYF.

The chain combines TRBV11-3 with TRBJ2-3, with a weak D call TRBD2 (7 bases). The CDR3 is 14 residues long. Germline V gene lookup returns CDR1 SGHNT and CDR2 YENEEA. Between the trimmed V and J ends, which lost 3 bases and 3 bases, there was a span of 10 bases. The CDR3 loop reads CASSFAGATDTQYF. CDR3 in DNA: TGTGCCAGCAGCTTTGCGGGGGCAACAGATACGCAGTATTTT.